These 5 T cell receptor beta chains came from one sample sequenced in a study of circulating and synovial CD4+ cells in juvenile arthritis. Clones were read by immunoSEQ multiplex PCR, and TCRdb kept only the in-frame ones, dropping some. Here the sample spans some 35,000 clones, around 95% being singletons. The sample consisted of CD4+ T cells from blood. These receptors all come from a human donor with juvenile idiopathic arthritis.

The V gene is TRBV4-3, the J gene TRBJ1-2; D possibly corresponds to TRBD1 (5 bases). Per the germline V gene, CDR1 is LGHNA and CDR2 is YSLEER. There are 15 residues in the CDR3. Trimming took 0 bases from V and 8 from J, leaving 16 bases between them. The DNA of the CDR3 is TGCGCCAGCAGCCAAGAGGGTGTCCTGGCAGGGGGCTACACCTTC. Translated, it gives CASSQEGVLAGGYTF.

The chain uses TRBV11-1 and TRBJ2-1; 7 bases fit TRBD2. With 5 bases clipped from V and 7 bases from J, the junction kept 14 bases outside the gene matches. This CDR3 comprises 16 residues. From germline, CDR1 is SGHAT and CDR2 FQDESV (reference sequence). The CDR3 protein is CASSILGAGDPNEQFF. CDR3 DNA sequence: TGTGCCAGCAGCATCCTCGGGGCGGGGGATCCTAATGAGCAGTTCTTC.

CDR3 DNA: TGTGCCAGCAGCCAAGTTAGCGGCCAAGAGACCCAGTACTTC. Translated: CASSQVSGQETQYF. This chain connects TRBV4-2 to TRBJ2-5; a weak D match, TRBD2 (6 bases). The CDR3 is made up of 14 amino acids. The V end lost 1 base, the J end lost 1 base, and 7 bases lay between the germline ends. From germline, CDR1 is LGHNA and CDR2 YNFKEQ.

V gene TRBV6-5 combines with J gene TRBJ2-1; 8 bases are a match to TRBD2. Germline CDR1 MNHEY, CDR2 SVGAGI. The ends lost 7 bases at V and 6 bases at J; junction bases unmatched: 8. This CDR3 has 14 amino acids. CDR3 residues: CASTGSGIPNEQFF. In nucleotides, the CDR3 is TGTGCCAGCACGGGTAGCGGGATCCCCAATGAGCAGTTCTTC.

This rearrangement joins TRBV7-9 to TRBJ2-7, with D possibly matching TRBD2 (8 bases). The ends were cut back, 0 bases at V and 4 bases at J, with 19 bases in the middle. Germline loops: CDR1 SEHNR, CDR2 FQNEAQ (reference sequence). There are 17 residues in the CDR3. CDR3 region: CASSLAGRGRGTYEQYF. For the CDR3, the DNA is TGTGCCAGCAGCTTAGCCGGGAGGGGCAGGGGGACGTACGAGCAGTACTTC.